Given below is one T cell receptor (beta chain) in context. Using immunoSEQ multiplex PCR, the repertoire was profiled, and TCRdb retains in-frame clones only, with some absent. The profile covers a few hundred thousand clones, with 80% to 95% appearing a single time and around 18% taken by the ten largest. The age range of participants was about 18 to 95 years, with residence in about two dozen US areas. Donors were grouped by their self-reported clinical history. This entry comes from a study of blood T cell repertoires in COVID-19. Study summary: Samples of COVID-19 (acute and convalescent) were obtained from the United States, Italy and Spain. T cells, B-cell-depleted T cells, or PBMCs provided the cDNA or gDNA that served as material.

The specimen sequenced was PBMCs or T cells enriched from blood (not recorded which). This receptor was obtained from a woman aged 25 to 39 who had recovered from COVID-19.

The CDR3 DNA reads as TGCGCCAGCAGCCAGGGATCTGTCACGGGGGTGGAAAAACTGTTTTTT. Its protein is CASSQGSVTGVEKLFF. The gene calls are TRBV4-1 and TRBJ1-4, with D perhaps TRBD1 (5 bases). Germline loops: CDR1 MGHRA, CDR2 YSYEKL. The length of the CDR3 is 16 residues. V dropped 3 bases and J dropped 8 bases, with 19 bases sitting between them.